Shown below are 5 T cell receptor beta chains from a single sample sequenced in a study of cytomegalovirus exposure and HLA in healthy donors. Primers included in the PCR were 60 Vbeta and 13 Jbeta primers. TCRdb's table, derived via immunoSEQ multiplex PCR, lists solely in-frame clones and lacks some. The sample contains fewer than 200,000 clones, about four fifths of which appear only once. The sequenced material came from PBMCs. These receptors all come from a male donor in good health and CMV-seronegative.

The gene calls are TRBV5-1 and TRBJ2-1; TRBD2 agrees at 10 bases. CDR3 length: 15 residues. V shed 4 bases and J 6 bases; nucleotides not matched to a gene: 7. Per germline, CDR1 SGHRS and CDR2 YFSETQ. CDR3 nucleotide sequence: TGCGCCAGCAGCCTATTCGGACTAGCGGCCAATGAGCAGTTCTTC. It yields the protein CASSLFGLAANEQFF.

V usage is TRBV19 and J usage is TRBJ2-7; 9 bases are shared with TRBD2. This CDR3 contains 13 residues. V dropped 9 bases and J dropped 4; count of bases not matched to a gene: 7. Germline-derived CDR1 and CDR2 are LNHDA and SQIVND (reference sequence). Written as DNA, the CDR3 is TGTGCCAGCATGGTAGCGGGAGCGTACGAGCAGTACTTC. Protein sequence: CASMVAGAYEQYF. Based on the CDR3 plus reference TRBV19 and TRBJ2-7, the full variable domain is DGGITQSPKYLFRKEGQNVTLSCEQNLNHDAMYWYRQDPGQGLRLIYYSQIVNDFQKGDIAEGYSVSREKKESFPLTVTSAQKNPTAFYLCASMVAGAYEQYFGPGTRLTVT.

This chain joins TRBV19 and TRBJ1-6, with D possibly being TRBD1 (5 bases). V gave up 3 bases and J gave up 5 bases, with 17 bases separating them. CDR1 is LNHDA, CDR2 SQIVND, per germline (reference sequence). The CDR3 length is 17 residues. Here the CDR3 reads CASSIPPRRGNNSPLHF. In DNA, the CDR3 is TGTGCCAGTAGTATTCCGCCTCGGAGGGGCAATAATTCACCCCTCCACTTT.

To note about this clone: One junction end does not reproduce the germline sequence, and a read error may be involved. The chain is built from TRBV7-9 and TRBJ2-7; 7 bases match TRBD1. CDR1 and CDR2 from the germline V gene are SEHNR and FQNEAQ (reference sequence). This CDR3 comprises 15 residues. CDR3 DNA sequence: TGTTCCAGCAGCTCTTCACAGGGGCCGTCCTACGAGCAGTACTTC. It encodes CSSSSSQGPSYEQYF.

The V call is TRBV18, the J call TRBJ1-5, with a tentative D call TRBD1 (6 bases). CDR3 length equals 15 residues. The ends were cut back, 3 bases at V and 1 base at J, with 10 bases in the middle. Germline V gene data show CDR1 as KGHSH and CDR2 as LQKENI. CDR3 loop: CASSPGGGSNQPQHF. DNA for the CDR3: TGTGCCAGCTCACCTGGGGGCGGGAGCAATCAGCCCCAGCATTTT.